These 21 T cell receptor beta chains share one sample of origin, sequenced in a study of blood T cells in healthy people across ages. Using a J-beta primer mix together with a sample-barcoded 5' primer, a second PCR was run for roughly 6 to 11 cycles. One entry per CDR3 protein results from TCRdb running MiXCR on the 5' RACE reads. Of around 1,000,000 distinct CDR3 sequences listed, approximately 26% are singletons. These same records also appear under a second study, on T cells of mothers and their children.

The material sequenced was blood. The receptor source for this set is a girl aged 2-10 years in good health.

The chain joins TRBV4-1 to TRBJ2-5; the D call may be TRBD1 or TRBD2 (7 bases each). The end of the DNA is better explained by TRBJ2-7, so the J call may be wrong. Per germline, CDR1 MGHRA and CDR2 YSYEKL. The CDR3 covers 17 residues. CDR3 in DNA: TGCGCCAGCAGCCAAGAGGGACGTCAGGGGGGGGCCTACGAGCAGTACTTC. Protein product: CASSQEGRQGGAYEQYF.

This clonotype was found a few times. CDR3 sequence reads: CASSSIGGNTIYF. The CDR3 coding sequence is TGTGCCAGCAGTTCCATCGGTGGAAACACCATATATTTT. The chain carries TRBV27 and TRBJ1-3; D call uncertain. The CDR3 is made up of 13 amino acids. Trimming removed 4 bases at V and 3 bases at J, with 7 bases between. Per the germline V gene, CDR1 is MNHEY and CDR2 is SMNVEV (reference sequence).

The gene calls are TRBV29-1 and TRBJ2-2; D is perhaps TRBD1 (5 bases). Germline loops: CDR1 SQVTM, CDR2 ANQGSEA. CDR3 length equals 13 residues. Trimming removed 5 bases from V and 5 bases from J, with 12 bases in between. Here the CDR3 reads CSVPFDSTGELFF. The CDR3 coding sequence is TGCAGCGTTCCTTTCGACAGTACCGGGGAGCTGTTTTTT.

In this sample, this clonotype turned up a few times. The chain has TRBV20-1 and TRBJ2-5; TRBD1 or TRBD2 may be the D gene (5 bases each). V was shortened by 0 bases and J by 5 bases, with 10 bases between the two germline ends. The CDR3 loop spans 13 amino acids. Per the germline V gene, CDR1 is DFQATT and CDR2 is SNEGSKA (reference sequence). In DNA, the CDR3 is TGCAGTGCTAGAGATGCCGGGACGGAGACCCAGTACTTC. This encodes CSARDAGTETQYF.

The table lists this clonotype with a few counts. This rearrangement joins TRBV3-1 to TRBJ2-1; 9 positions match TRBD2. Germline lookup yields CDR1 LGHDT and CDR2 YNNKEL (reference sequence). The CDR3 is made up of 18 amino acids. The V and J ends lost 1 base and 6 bases, in that order; junction bases with no gene match: 13. The CDR3 DNA follows: TGTGCCAGCAGCCAAGGAGGGGCGGGAGGGCCTCAACGCAATGAGCAGTTCTTC. This codes for CASSQGGAGGPQRNEQFF.

The genes are TRBV5-1 and TRBJ1-1; maybe TRBD1 (5 bases). This CDR3 region has 14 residues. Germline V gene data show CDR1 as SGHRS and CDR2 as YFSETQ. V was trimmed by 6 bases and J by 1 base, leaving 13 bases between them. CDR3 protein: CASTLRGGNTEAFF. In DNA, the CDR3 is TGCGCCAGCACCTTACGCGGGGGGAACACTGAAGCTTTCTTT.

The chain recombines TRBV28 with TRBJ1-2; possibly TRBD1 for D (6 bases). Germline V gene sequence: CDR1 MDHEN, CDR2 SYDVKM. The CDR3 sequence is 15 residues long. V dropped 2 bases and J dropped 6 bases, with 16 bases sitting between them. CDR3 sequence (DNA): TGTGCCAGCAGTTTAGGTGGACAGCGCCTCCATGGCTACACCTTC. This translates into CASSLGGQRLHGYTF.

This clonotype occurred a few times. The chain employs TRBV7-9 and TRBJ2-5, with D unresolved. Germline lookup yields CDR1 SEHNR and CDR2 FQNEAQ (reference sequence). This CDR3 spans 11 amino acids. V was clipped by 8 bases and J by 0 bases, with 4 bases between them. The CDR3 here is CASENQETQYF. Here the CDR3 DNA reads TGTGCCAGCGAGAACCAAGAGACCCAGTACTTC. The full variable domain, completed using reference TRBV7-9 and TRBJ2-5, is DTGVSQNPRHKITKRGQNVTFRCDPISEHNRLYWYRQTLGQGPEFLTYFQNEAQLEKSRLLSDRFSAERPKGSFSTLEIQRTEQGDSAMYLCASENQETQYFGPGTRLLVL.

CDR3 region: CASSLSGGDHEQYF. CDR3 nucleotides: TGTGCCAGCAGCCTTAGCGGGGGGGACCACGAGCAGTACTTC. The genes are TRBV7-2 and TRBJ2-7; 11 nucleotides match TRBD2. J gave up 5 bases and V 5 bases, and 5 bases lay outside the gene matches. Germline CDR1 and CDR2: SGHTA and FQGNSA. The CDR3 has 14 residues.

This clonotype was seen only a few times. The chain is built from TRBV11-1 and TRBJ2-1; TRBD1 agrees at 9 bases. The DNA end favors TRBJ2-5, so the J call may be wrong. The V gene's germline CDR1 is SGHAT and CDR2 FQDESV (reference sequence). This CDR3 has 16 residues. In nucleotides, the CDR3 is TGTGCCAGCAGCGCACCCGGACAGGGGCTGCGGGAGACCCAGTACTTC. Protein: CASSAPGQGLRETQYF.

The chain couples TRBV18 to TRBJ2-5; 7 bases align to TRBD1. The DNA end lines up better with TRBJ2-7; the J call may be wrong. Germline V lookup: CDR1 KGHSH, CDR2 LQKENI. This CDR3 has 14 residues. This CDR3 reads CASSPLGQPYEQYF. The CDR3, as DNA: TGTGCCAGCTCACCCCTGGGACAGCCTTACGAGCAGTACTTC.

V is TRBV29-1 and J is TRBJ2-1, with TRBD2 identical over 16 bases. Germline V CDR1 and CDR2: SQVTM, ANQGSEA. Trimming cost V 1 base and J 4 bases; bases outside gene matches: 13. The CDR3 runs 20 residues. The CDR3 loop reads CSVEVGLAGGPRKQYNEQFF. CDR3 coding DNA: TGCAGCGTTGAAGTGGGACTAGCGGGAGGGCCAAGGAAACAATACAATGAGCAGTTCTTC.

The chain has TRBV29-1 and TRBJ2-2, with D hard to call. V lost 4 bases, J lost 6 bases, and 9 bases lay in between. The CDR3 covers 12 residues. The V gene's germline CDR1 is SQVTM and CDR2 ANQGSEA. The CDR3 spells CSVVGGPGELFF. The CDR3 DNA sequence: TGCAGCGTTGTAGGTGGGCCCGGGGAGCTGTTTTTT.

This clonotype has a handful of counts. V is TRBV4-2 and J is TRBJ2-5, with D maybe TRBD2 (5 bases). With 3 bases removed from V and 1 base from J, the gap between germline ends came to 9 bases. CDR1 LGHNA and CDR2 YNFKEQ come from the germline V gene. This CDR3 spans 14 amino acids. This CDR3 is CASSHGLAQETQYF. The DNA of the CDR3 is TGTGCCAGCAGCCACGGGCTAGCCCAAGAGACCCAGTACTTC.

The table lists this clonotype with a few counts. The chain couples TRBV29-1 to TRBJ2-2; unclear D gene. The CDR3 is 13 amino acids. V shed 1 base and J shed 3 bases, with 6 bases lying between them. Germline assignment: CDR1 SQVTM and CDR2 ANQGSEA. The CDR3 spells CSVEALDTGELFF. CDR3 DNA: TGCAGCGTTGAAGCCCTCGACACCGGGGAGCTGTTTTTT.

This clonotype was detected only a few times. This sequence joins TRBV12-3 or TRBV12-4 and TRBJ2-7, with D unresolved. The CDR3 has 12 amino acids. Trimming took 1 base from V and 9 from J, leaving 10 bases between them. CDR3 loop: CASSLGLAVQYF. DNA for the CDR3: TGTGCCAGCAGTTTAGGTTTGGCGGTGCAGTACTTC.

There are a few counts of this clonotype. The chain carries TRBV13 and TRBJ2-3; perhaps D is TRBD1 or TRBD2 (5 bases each). This CDR3 region has 14 residues. Germline V gene data show CDR1 as PRHDT and CDR2 as FYEKMQ (reference sequence). With 5 bases removed from V and 2 bases from J, the gap between germline ends came to 11 bases. The chain's CDR3 is CASSPGRNTDTQYF. CDR3 coding DNA: TGTGCCAGCAGCCCGGGACGGAACACAGATACGCAGTATTTT.

This CDR3 reads CASSLGRNRGTYNEQFF. The CDR3 DNA follows: TGTGCCAGCAGCTTAGGCCGAAACAGGGGAACCTACAATGAGCAGTTCTTC. The chain links TRBV7-2 to TRBJ2-5; 7 nucleotides line up with TRBD1. The last part of the DNA fits TRBJ2-1 better; the J call may be wrong. CDR3 length: 17 amino acids. Germline assignment: CDR1 SGHTA and CDR2 FQGNSA.

The sample holds a few counts of this clonotype. The chain links TRBV6-2 or TRBV6-3 to TRBJ2-5; no clear D gene. The CDR3 spans 14 residues. The germline gives CDR1 MNHEY, CDR2 SVGEGT. V was shortened by 4 bases and J by 2 bases, with 11 bases between the two germline ends. CDR3 nucleotide sequence: TGTGCCAGCAGTTTTGCGTGGAGACAAGAGACCCAGTACTTC. Its protein is CASSFAWRQETQYF.

Only a few counts were recorded for this clonotype. The genes are TRBV27 and TRBJ1-1; weak D call: TRBD1 (5 bases). Trimming took off 5 bases at V and 5 bases at J, with 12 bases between the two ends. Germline V gene lookup returns CDR1 MNHEY and CDR2 SMNVEV (reference sequence). The CDR3 is 13 residues long. The CDR3 protein is CASSSRDRTEAFF. DNA for the CDR3: TGTGCCAGCAGTAGCAGGGATCGTACTGAAGCTTTCTTT.

This chain uses TRBV7-9 with TRBJ1-1; D gene uncertain. The germline gives CDR1 SEHNR, CDR2 FQNEAQ (reference sequence). The V and J ends lost 7 bases and 9 bases respectively, with 15 bases between them. The CDR3 length is 12 residues. CDR3 in DNA: TGTGCCAGCACCCTTAGTGGGCAGCAAGCTTTCTTT. This encodes CASTLSGQQAFF. Filled out from reference TRBV7-9 and TRBJ1-1, the complete variable domain reads DTGVSQNPRHKITKRGQNVTFRCDPISEHNRLYWYRQTLGQGPEFLTYFQNEAQLEKSRLLSDRFSAERPKGSFSTLEIQRTEQGDSAMYLCASTLSGQQAFFGQGTRLTVV.